The 22 T cell receptor beta chains below come from one sample, sequenced in a study of OX40 agonist ivuxolimab in advanced cancers. The protocol was immunoSEQ multiplex PCR, while the TCRdb copy is restricted to in-frame clones and leaves out a portion. The data contain roughly 45,000 clones, over 90% of them singletons. Source: CD4+ or CD8+ T cells sorted from blood, taken in a trial of the OX40 agonist ivuxolimab. The source of these receptors is an adult with an advanced solid tumor such as melanoma, head and neck, liver or kidney cancer.

This sequence joins TRBV4-2 and TRBJ2-1; TRBD2 aligns across 8 bases. The trim removed 2 bases at V and 0 bases at J, leaving 9 bases unmatched. The germline V gene has CDR1 LGHNA and CDR2 YNFKEQ. This CDR3 is built from 18 residues. The CDR3 DNA reads as TGTGCCAGCAGCCAACCCCTTTCGGGGGGGAGCTCCTACAATGAGCAGTTCTTC. It codes for CASSQPLSGGSSYNEQFF.

This chain connects TRBV7-6 to TRBJ1-2, with TRBD1 as a possible D gene (6 bases). CDR3 length: 13 residues. The V gene lost 1 base and the J gene lost 5 bases, with 8 bases spanning the gap. Germline V gene lookup returns CDR1 SGHVS and CDR2 FNYEAQ. CDR3 amino acids: CASSLGGAYGYTF. CDR3 sequence (DNA): TGTGCCAGCAGCTTAGGGGGGGCATATGGCTACACCTTC.

CDR3 sequence: CSVEKGASPGYTF. The CDR3 bases are TGCAGCGTTGAGAAGGGGGCTTCTCCTGGCTACACCTTC. This chain connects TRBV29-1 to TRBJ1-2; 7 nucleotides line up with TRBD1. There are 13 residues in the CDR3. V lost 3 bases to trimming and J lost 7 bases; unmatched junction nucleotides: 8. Germline-derived CDR1 and CDR2 are SQVTM and ANQGSEA.

This clone was counted a single time. The chain has TRBV5-5 and TRBJ1-2, with a tentative D call TRBD1 (5 bases). Trimming took 5 bases from V and 3 from J, leaving 11 bases between them. The germline CDR1 and CDR2 sequences are SGHKS and YYEKEE (reference sequence). The CDR3 length is 13 residues. As DNA, the CDR3 is TGTGCCAGCAGTTGGGACTCCCACTATGGCTACACCTTC. This gives the protein CASSWDSHYGYTF.

The chain uses TRBV19 and TRBJ2-2, with 7 bases identical to TRBD1. The trim removed 1 base at V and 6 bases at J, leaving 5 bases unmatched. Germline V CDR1 and CDR2: LNHDA, SQIVND (reference sequence). The CDR3 totals 15 residues. The CDR3 DNA is TGTGCCAGTAGTATAGGACAGGGCCGGCCCGGGGAGCTGTTTTTT. Translating gives CASSIGQGRPGELFF.

The rearrangement joins TRBV19 to TRBJ1-2; TRBD1 might be the D (6 bases). Germline V gives CDR1 LNHDA, CDR2 SQIVND (reference sequence). The CDR3 spans 12 residues. Trimming stripped 6 bases from V and 4 bases from J, with 9 bases between. The CDR3 nucleotides are TGTGCCAGTAGCACAGGGCCCTATGGCTACACCTTC. Translating gives CASSTGPYGYTF.

V usage is TRBV4-1 and J usage is TRBJ1-1; no firm D call. CDR3 size: 13 residues. The germline gives CDR1 MGHRA, CDR2 YSYEKL. V was clipped by 1 base and J by 3 bases, with 6 bases between them. CDR3 in amino acids: CASSQAIYTEAFF. CDR3 nucleotides: TGCGCCAGCAGCCAAGCGATTTACACTGAAGCTTTCTTT.

The rearrangement joins TRBV6-5 to TRBJ2-7; D is unresolved. V lost 0 bases, J lost 6 bases, and 9 bases lay in between. This CDR3 is 13 amino acids long. Germline V lookup: CDR1 MNHEY, CDR2 SVGAGI. In DNA form, the CDR3 reads TGTGCCAGCAGTTACTCGAACCCCCCCGAGCAGTACTTC. As protein: CASSYSNPPEQYF.

V usage is TRBV7-9 and J usage is TRBJ2-7, with D perhaps matching TRBD2 (6 bases). With 4 bases removed from V and 0 bases from J, the gap between germline ends came to 19 bases. The germline gives CDR1 SEHNR, CDR2 FQNEAQ (reference sequence). The CDR3 covers 17 residues. As DNA, the CDR3 is TGTGCCAGCAGCTGGGACTCGGGGACGAAAAACTCCTACGAGCAGTACTTC. Translated: CASSWDSGTKNSYEQYF.

This clone was counted once. V usage is TRBV13 and J usage is TRBJ1-1, with D unresolved. The CDR3 runs to 13 residues. Trimming took off 0 bases at V and 5 bases at J, with 7 bases between the two ends. Germline values: CDR1 PRHDT, CDR2 FYEKMQ (reference sequence). The CDR3 sequence: CASSLGPGTEAFF. In DNA form, the CDR3 reads TGTGCCAGCAGCTTAGGGCCAGGAACTGAAGCTTTCTTT.

The chain has TRBV9 and TRBJ2-7; D remains ambiguous. The CDR3 runs to 16 residues. Trimming removed 3 bases from V and 3 bases from J, with 19 bases in between. The V gene's germline CDR1 is SGDLS and CDR2 YYNGEE. CDR3 nucleotide sequence: TGTGCCAGCAGCGCCCGAAGTAGAGCGTACAACTACGAGCAGTACTTC. Protein sequence: CASSARSRAYNYEQYF. The whole variable domain, filled in from reference TRBV9 and TRBJ2-7, reads DSGVTQTPKHLITATGQRVTLRCSPRSGDLSVYWYQQSLDQGLQFLIQYYNGEERAKGNILERFSAQQFPDLHSELNLSSLELGDSALYFCASSARSRAYNYEQYFGPGTRLTVT.

The chain has TRBV27 and TRBJ1-6; a weak D match, TRBD1 (5 bases). The CDR3 spans 16 residues. The V and J ends lost 4 bases and 5 bases respectively, with 15 bases between them. In germline, CDR1 is MNHEY, CDR2 SMNVEV (reference sequence). The CDR3 here is CASSWTRQSNNSPLHF. Written as DNA, the CDR3 is TGTGCCAGCAGTTGGACAAGACAGTCGAATAATTCACCCCTCCACTTT.

J is TRBJ1-5 and V is TRBV27; TRBD1 matches 8 bases. Trimming at V came to 3 bases and at J to 7 bases, leaving 2 bases not matched to a gene. The CDR3 has 13 residues. Germline V gene lookup returns CDR1 MNHEY and CDR2 SMNVEV (reference sequence). The CDR3 loop is CASSFAGGQPQHF. CDR3 nucleotides: TGTGCCAGCAGTTTCGCAGGGGGCCAGCCCCAGCATTTT.

The sample holds one count of this clone. The chain recombines TRBV7-9 with TRBJ2-7, with 7 bases identical to TRBD1. The germline gives CDR1 SEHNR, CDR2 FQNEAQ (reference sequence). V was clipped by 4 bases and J by 4 bases; unmatched bases: 7. The CDR3 has 14 residues. CDR3: CASSSPGQHYEQYF. Here the CDR3 DNA reads TGTGCCAGCAGCTCTCCGGGACAGCATTACGAGCAGTACTTC.

V and J are TRBV1 and TRBJ2-3; the table's D call TRBD2 went unverified against the DNA. TRBV1 is deemed a pseudogene. The CDR3 spans 15 residues. This chain's CDR3 is CTSSPRRTFTDTQYF. The CDR3 DNA is TGCACCAGCAGCCCGAGGCGGACTTTCACAGATACGCAGTATTTT.

The V call is TRBV4-1, the J call TRBJ1-2; TRBD1 might be the D (5 bases). CDR3 length: 15 amino acids. Trimming removed 0 bases from V and 4 bases from J, with 12 bases in between. Per the germline V gene, CDR1 is MGHRA and CDR2 is YSYEKL. CDR3 DNA sequence: TGCGCCAGCAGCCAAGATGGGGCAGAGGGCTATGGCTACACCTTC. As protein: CASSQDGAEGYGYTF.

V and J are TRBV5-1 and TRBJ2-1; 7 bases align to TRBD1. The germline V gene encodes CDR1 SGHRS and CDR2 YFSETQ. With V trimmed by 4 bases and J by 2 bases, 3 bases remained unmatched. The CDR3 runs to 14 residues. In DNA, the CDR3 is TGCGCCAGCAGCACAGGGGTAGCCTACAATGAGCAGTTCTTC. Translating it yields CASSTGVAYNEQFF.

The rearrangement uses TRBV10-2 and TRBJ2-1; the D is unclear. Germline CDR1 is WSHSY and CDR2 is SAAADI. The CDR3 consists of 16 residues. V was trimmed by 0 bases and J by 4 bases, leaving 13 bases between them. CDR3 region: CASSESTRAVYNEQFF. The CDR3 DNA sequence: TGCGCCAGCAGTGAGTCGACTCGGGCGGTGTACAATGAGCAGTTCTTC.

V gene TRBV4-1 combines with J gene TRBJ2-3; D might be TRBD2 (7 bases). The ends were cut back, 0 bases at V and 5 bases at J, with 24 bases in the middle. CDR1 is MGHRA and CDR2 is YSYEKL in the germline V gene. This CDR3 comprises 19 residues. CDR3 amino acids: CASSQERAPTGGQQDTQYF. For the CDR3, the DNA is TGCGCCAGCAGCCAAGAAAGGGCGCCGACGGGGGGCCAACAAGATACGCAGTATTTT.

The genes are TRBV6-5 and TRBJ1-3; D gene uncertain. CDR1 MNHEY and CDR2 SVGAGI come from the germline V gene. The CDR3 is 15 amino acids. The V end lost 7 bases, the J end lost 0 bases, and 13 bases lay between the germline ends. CDR3 sequence (DNA): TGTGCCAGCACCCAGGAGGACTCCTCTGGAAACACCATATATTTT. It translates to CASTQEDSSGNTIYF.

The rearrangement uses TRBV6-5 and TRBJ1-4, with 9 bases identical to TRBD1. V gave up 6 bases and J gave up 7 bases; unmatched junction bases: 6. The CDR3 runs to 14 residues. CDR1 MNHEY and CDR2 SVGAGI come from the germline V gene. The CDR3 coding sequence is TGTGCCAGCAGCCCCGGGACAGGGCTTGAAAAACTGTTTTTT. Translated, it gives CASSPGTGLEKLFF.

This chain links TRBV5-4 with TRBJ2-5; 8 bases map to TRBD2. The V and J ends lost 3 bases and 4 bases, in that order; junction bases with no gene match: 11. In germline, CDR1 is SGHNT, CDR2 YYREEE (reference sequence). The CDR3 is made up of 16 amino acids. CDR3 sequence reads: CASSSGEAGEGETQYF. The CDR3 nucleotides read TGTGCCAGCAGCTCCGGAGAAGCGGGGGAGGGAGAGACCCAGTACTTC.